This T cell receptor (beta chain) is drawn from a study of technical replicates of blood from a handful of donors. The CDR3 sequence is 16 residues long. Germline CDR1 and CDR2: MNHNS and SASEGT. V dropped 6 bases and J dropped 3; count of bases not matched to a gene: 10. Repertoires were generated with immunoSEQ multiplex PCR, while TCRdb's copy carries only in-frame clones and drops some. Here the sample spans tens of thousands of clones, 85% to 95% being singletons. The sequencing sample was made of T cells isolated from PBMCs. The V call is TRBV6-1, the J call TRBJ1-1; 10 bases match TRBD1. The clonotype comes from a human donor in good health. The CDR3 DNA sequence: TGTGCCAGCAGGGAATCCGGGACAGGGGTTTACACTGAAGCTTTCTTT. Translated, it gives CASRESGTGVYTEAFF.